Presented here are 24 T cell receptor beta chains from one specimen sequenced in a study of OX40 agonist ivuxolimab in advanced cancers. Using immunoSEQ multiplex PCR, the repertoire was profiled, and TCRdb retains in-frame clones only, with some absent. The data contain roughly 50,000 clones, around nine tenths of them singletons. The sample consisted of CD4+ or CD8+ T cells sorted from blood, taken in a trial of the OX40 agonist ivuxolimab. The receptors shown here come from an adult with an advanced solid tumor such as melanoma, head and neck, liver or kidney cancer.

This clone was recorded only once. J is TRBJ2-1 and V is TRBV7-3, with 10 positions matching TRBD1. This CDR3 is 17 amino acids long. Looked up from germline, CDR1 is SGHTA and CDR2 is FQGTGA. Unmatched junction bases numbered 13, after V lost 3 bases and J lost 8 bases. CDR3 nucleotide sequence: TGTGCCAGCAGCTTCGCCTCGACAGGGGGCGTCGCGGATGAGCAGTTCTTC. The encoded protein is CASSFASTGGVADEQFF.

This CDR3 reads CAISEEGANYGYTF. CDR3 nucleotide sequence: TGTGCCATCAGTGAGGAGGGGGCCAACTATGGCTACACCTTC. The chain has TRBV10-3 and TRBJ1-2; 7 positions match TRBD1. From germline, CDR1 is ENHRY and CDR2 SYGVKD. J gave up 2 bases and V 2 bases, and 2 bases lay outside the gene matches. The CDR3 consists of 14 residues.

This clone came up a few times. The chain uses TRBV6-5 and TRBJ2-1; D might be TRBD2 (6 bases). The CDR3 has 15 residues. Trimming pared 2 bases from V and 3 bases from J, leaving 11 bases between. The germline CDR1 and CDR2 sequences are MNHEY and SVGAGI. As DNA, the CDR3 is TGTGCCAGCAGTTACACGGGACTCGGCTACAATGAGCAGTTCTTC. Translation: CASSYTGLGYNEQFF.

Of note for this clone: One end of the junction varies from germline; a read error may be responsible. The chain carries TRBV19 and TRBJ2-1; D unresolved. The CDR3 is made up of 13 amino acids. Germline V gene data show CDR1 as LNHDA and CDR2 as SQIVND (reference sequence). CDR3 DNA sequence: TGTGCCAGTAGTATAAGCTCCTTCAATGAGCAGTTCTTC. This translates into CASSISSFNEQFF.

The chain recombines TRBV5-6 with TRBJ1-5, with D possibly TRBD1 on 6 matching bases. This CDR3 contains 15 residues. Looked up from germline, CDR1 is SGHDT and CDR2 is YYEEEE. V was cut by 1 base and J by 3 bases, with 11 bases left in between. The CDR3 nucleotides read TGTGCCAGCAGCTTGTTGGCAGGGGCCAATCAGCCCCAGCATTTT. Translated: CASSLLAGANQPQHF.

The J gene is TRBJ1-1, the V gene TRBV13; TRBD1 might be the D (5 bases). Germline V gene data show CDR1 as PRHDT and CDR2 as FYEKMQ (reference sequence). CDR3 length: 15 amino acids. Trimming shortened V by 3 bases and J by 4 bases, and 15 bases separated the two germline ends. As DNA, the CDR3 is TGTGCCAGCAGCTTGGCCCGGGACCTTGGCACTGAAGCTTTCTTT. Protein product: CASSLARDLGTEAFF.

The V and J genes are TRBV7-9 and TRBJ1-2; D gene uncertain. Trimming left V 8 bases short and J 6 bases short, with 16 bases between. The CDR3 is 13 residues long. Germline V gene data show CDR1 as SEHNR and CDR2 as FQNEAQ (reference sequence). The CDR3 here is CASSYSGSNGYTF. The CDR3 DNA is TGTGCCAGCTCATATTCGGGGTCTAATGGCTACACCTTC.

The chain carries TRBV9 and TRBJ2-3, with unresolved D. Germline loops: CDR1 SGDLS, CDR2 YYNGEE. Trimming took off 4 bases at V and 6 bases at J, with 9 bases between the two ends. The CDR3 totals 12 residues. Written as DNA, the CDR3 is TGTGCCAGCAGCTTGGTGGCCGATACGCAGTATTTT. This translates into CASSLVADTQYF.

V gene TRBV5-4 combines with J gene TRBJ2-1; D gene ambiguous. Germline lookup yields CDR1 SGHNT and CDR2 YYREEE (reference sequence). This CDR3 spans 14 amino acids. The V gene lost 4 bases and the J gene lost 0 bases, with 8 bases spanning the gap. This CDR3 is CASSDPSSYNEQFF. Written as DNA, the CDR3 is TGTGCCAGCAGCGACCCGAGCTCCTACAATGAGCAGTTCTTC.

J is TRBJ1-1 and V is TRBV19; 7 nucleotides line up with TRBD1. The CDR3 has 14 residues. Germline CDR1 LNHDA, CDR2 SQIVND (reference sequence). J gave up 4 bases and V 3 bases, and 5 bases lay outside the gene matches. CDR3 DNA sequence: TGTGCCAGTAGTATCGCAAGGGGGCTCACTGAAGCTTTCTTT. Amino acids: CASSIARGLTEAFF.

The chain links TRBV5-6 to TRBJ1-5; the match to TRBD1 covers 8 bases. The CDR3 is 15 residues long. Per germline, CDR1 SGHDT and CDR2 YYEEEE. V was pared by 4 bases and J by 3 bases, with 6 bases of the junction left unmatched. Here the CDR3 DNA reads TGTGCCAGCAGCCTGGACAGGGCAGACAATCAGCCCCAGCATTTT. It is translated as CASSLDRADNQPQHF.

This chain's CDR3 is CASTLSGTSAYNEQFF. DNA of the CDR3: TGTGCCAGTACTCTATCCGGGACTAGCGCCTACAATGAGCAGTTCTTC. This chain connects TRBV19 to TRBJ2-1, with 10 positions matching TRBD2. Germline-derived CDR1 and CDR2 are LNHDA and SQIVND (reference sequence). The ends lost 7 bases at V and 2 bases at J; junction bases unmatched: 8. The CDR3 length is 16 residues.

The rearrangement uses TRBV14 and TRBJ2-7; 14 bases match TRBD2. With V trimmed by 5 bases and J by 6 bases, 12 bases remained unmatched. The CDR3 contains 17 residues. Per the germline V gene, CDR1 is SGHDN and CDR2 is FVKESK. CDR3 in DNA: TGTGCCAGCAGCAAGACTAGCGGGAGGGCCCTCTTGGGCGAGCAGTACTTC. It translates to CASSKTSGRALLGEQYF.

The chain recombines TRBV27 with TRBJ2-7, with D perhaps TRBD1 (6 bases). V lost 3 bases to trimming and J lost 2 bases, with 11 bases between them. From germline, CDR1 is MNHEY and CDR2 SMNVEV (reference sequence). This CDR3 spans 14 amino acids. The CDR3 loop reads CASSLTQGTYEQYF. For the CDR3, the DNA is TGTGCCAGCAGTTTGACACAGGGTACCTACGAGCAGTACTTC.

The genes are TRBV7-8 and TRBJ2-7, with 10 bases identical to TRBD2. After removal of 4 bases from V and 5 bases from J, the junction contained 8 bases not matched to a gene. The CDR3 is 15 residues long. Looked up from germline, CDR1 is SGHVS and CDR2 is FQNEAQ. For the CDR3, the DNA is TGTGCCAGCAGCTCCGGGAGGCTAGCGGGAGACGAGCAGTACTTC. Residues: CASSSGRLAGDEQYF.

The CDR3 region is CASSLDGGGFAGELFF. CDR3 nucleotides: TGTGCCAGCAGCCTGGACGGGGGTGGGTTTGCCGGGGAGCTGTTTTTT. This chain joins TRBV11-2 and TRBJ2-2, with D perhaps TRBD2 (6 bases). V dropped 5 bases and J dropped 6 bases, with 19 bases sitting between them. This CDR3 is built from 16 residues. CDR1 SGHAT and CDR2 FQNNGV come from the germline V gene. The full variable domain, completed using reference TRBV11-2 and TRBJ2-2, is EAGVAQSPRYKIIEKRQSVAFWCNPISGHATLYWYQQILGQGPKLLIQFQNNGVVDDSQLPKDRFSAERLKGVDSTLKIQPAKLEDSAVYLCASSLDGGGFAGELFFGEGSRLTVL.

The chain employs TRBV19 and TRBJ2-2; D uncertain. The CDR3 is made up of 11 amino acids. Trimming took 3 bases from V and 7 from J, leaving 3 bases between them. The germline CDR1 and CDR2 sequences are LNHDA and SQIVND (reference sequence). The CDR3 region is CASSMIGELFF. The CDR3 DNA is TGTGCCAGTAGTATGATCGGGGAGCTGTTTTTT.

The genes are TRBV9 and TRBJ2-3; D unclear. V lost 6 bases and J 4 bases, leaving 12 bases between the germline ends. Germline CDR1 SGDLS, CDR2 YYNGEE. The CDR3 sequence is 13 residues long. The CDR3 coding sequence is TGTGCCAGCAATCCGGATGGGCCAGATACGCAGTATTTT. It translates to CASNPDGPDTQYF.

The gene calls are TRBV30 and TRBJ2-7; 12 bases match TRBD1. Germline CDR1 reads GTSNPN; CDR2 reads SVGIG (reference sequence). The CDR3 extends over 12 amino acids. J lost 6 bases, V lost 5 bases, and 2 bases had no gene match. The CDR3 sequence: CAWGTGGGEQYF. CDR3 nucleotide sequence: TGTGCCTGGGGGACAGGGGGCGGCGAGCAGTACTTC. The variable domain in full, completed from reference TRBV30 and TRBJ2-7, reads SQTIHQWPATLVQPVGSPLSLECTVEGTSNPNLYWYRQAAGRGLQLLFYSVGIGQISSEVPQNLSASRPQDRQFILSSKKLLLSDSGFYLCAWGTGGGEQYFGPGTRLTVT.

V is TRBV6-6 and J is TRBJ2-2; D unresolved. The germline gives CDR1 MNHNY, CDR2 SVGAGI (reference sequence). V gave up 6 bases and J gave up 10 bases, with 12 bases separating them. The CDR3 has 12 residues. The CDR3 spells CASSPLGTELFF. For the CDR3, the DNA is TGTGCCAGCAGCCCCTTGGGTACGGAGCTGTTTTTT.

The V call is TRBV28, the J call TRBJ1-3; TRBD1 matches 8 bases. CDR1 is MDHEN and CDR2 is SYDVKM in the germline V gene. The ends lost 4 bases at V and 0 bases at J; junction bases unmatched: 5. The CDR3 is 16 amino acids. In DNA form, the CDR3 reads TGTGCCAGCAGTTCAGGACAGGGTCCCTCTGGAAACACCATATATTTT. Protein sequence: CASSSGQGPSGNTIYF.

This clone was seen more than once but under ten times. The CDR3 sequence is CASGQSYEQYF. The CDR3 bases are TGTGCCAGCGGACAGAGCTACGAGCAGTACTTC. The rearrangement uses TRBV25-1 and TRBJ2-7; perhaps TRBD1 as D (6 bases). This CDR3 has 11 residues. The germline CDR1 and CDR2 sequences are MGHDK and SYGVNS. Between the trimmed V and J ends, which lost 8 bases and 3 bases, there was a span of 8 bases.

This chain connects TRBV29-1 to TRBJ1-2; TRBD1 matches at 8 bases. Germline CDR1 and CDR2: SQVTM and ANQGSEA. This CDR3 has 13 amino acids. The V and J ends lost 6 bases and 6 bases, in that order; junction bases with no gene match: 9. CDR3 sequence (DNA): TGCAGCGTACCGGACAGGGAATGGAATGGCTACACCTTC. Its protein is CSVPDREWNGYTF.

The V and J genes are TRBV21-1 and TRBJ2-7. TRBV21-1 has pseudogene status. This CDR3 comprises 14 residues. The CDR3 protein is CASRGGRESYEQYF. CDR3 DNA sequence: TGTGCCAGCAGGGGGGGCAGGGAGTCCTACGAGCAGTACTTC.